Shown below are 25 T cell receptor beta chains from a single sample sequenced in a study of T cells in Graves' hyperthyroidism and ophthalmopathy. Amplification of TCR beta CDR3 regions used RNA as the template. Primed by the HTBI set, a first-round RT-PCR was run on the TCR CDR3. TCRdb itself ran the multiplex PCR reads through MiXCR, one entry per CDR3 protein. Of more than 300,000 distinct CDR3 sequences detected, more than 11% appear once; the ten largest clones hold around 10%. The sequenced sample was blood. These receptors originate from a woman aged 55-70 years with Graves' hyperthyroidism.

This clonotype has only a few counts. V and J are TRBV5-4 and TRBJ2-1; possibly TRBD2 for D (6 bases). The V and J ends lost 3 bases and 6 bases respectively, with 10 bases between them. This CDR3 region has 13 residues. Germline values: CDR1 SGHNT, CDR2 YYREEE (reference sequence). The CDR3 here is CASSYLGGNEQFF. CDR3 bases: TGTGCCAGCAGCTACCTCGGGGGCAATGAGCAGTTCTTC.

This clonotype came up many times. The chain carries TRBV28 and TRBJ2-7; D is unclear. Germline values: CDR1 MDHEN, CDR2 SYDVKM. The CDR3 has 14 amino acids. V was pared by 3 bases and J by 0 bases, with 9 bases between. This CDR3 is CASSLGSSSYEQYF. The CDR3 nucleotides are TGTGCCAGCAGTTTGGGTTCGAGCTCCTACGAGCAGTACTTC. Full variable domain (remainder filled in from reference TRBV28 and TRBJ2-7): DVKVTQSSRYLVKRTGEKVFLECVQDMDHENMFWYRQDPGLGLRLIYFSYDVKMKEKGDIPEGYSVSREKKERFSLILESASTNQTSMYLCASSLGSSSYEQYFGPGTRLTVT.

This clonotype was observed many times. The rearrangement joins TRBV7-9 to TRBJ2-1; D gene unclear. Germline V CDR1 and CDR2: SEHNR, FQNEAQ (reference sequence). V gave up 2 bases and J gave up 6 bases, with 20 bases separating them. The CDR3 runs to 17 residues. This chain's CDR3 is CASSLQSRDSPRNEQFF. The DNA for the CDR3 is TGTGCCAGCAGCTTACAGTCTCGAGACTCCCCCCGCAATGAGCAGTTCTTC. Full variable domain (rest looked up from reference TRBV7-9 and TRBJ2-1): DTGVSQNPRHKITKRGQNVTFRCDPISEHNRLYWYRQTLGQGPEFLTYFQNEAQLEKSRLLSDRFSAERPKGSFSTLEIQRTEQGDSAMYLCASSLQSRDSPRNEQFFGPGTRLTVL.

This clonotype has just a few counts. V usage is TRBV5-8 and J usage is TRBJ1-4; a weak D match, TRBD1 (5 bases). Germline CDR1 SGHTS, CDR2 YDEGEE. The CDR3 has 14 amino acids. The V end was cut by 0 bases, the J end by 7 bases, with 10 bases between. The CDR3 reads CASSLGGAAEKLFF. For the CDR3, the DNA is TGTGCCAGCAGCTTGGGGGGCGCGGCTGAAAAACTGTTTTTT.

This clonotype showed up just a few times. This chain uses TRBV7-9 with TRBJ2-7; perhaps TRBD1 as D (6 bases). Germline V gene data show CDR1 as SEHNR and CDR2 as FQNEAQ (reference sequence). V gave up 4 bases and J gave up 2 bases, with 24 bases separating them. The CDR3 runs 18 residues. CDR3 bases: TGTGCCAGCAGCTCCCCCGATAGGGTAGGGGGTTATCCCTACGAGCAGTACTTC. Translation gives CASSSPDRVGGYPYEQYF.

This clonotype was found many times. The chain links TRBV28 to TRBJ1-1, with D tentatively TRBD1 (5 bases). This CDR3 spans 13 amino acids. In germline, CDR1 is MDHEN, CDR2 SYDVKM. Trimming took 2 bases from V and 5 from J, leaving 9 bases between them. The CDR3 DNA sequence: TGTGCCAGCAGTTTACAGGGATGGACTGAAGCTTTCTTT. This sequence encodes CASSLQGWTEAFF.

This clonotype was recorded many times. The chain recombines TRBV7-9 with TRBJ1-2; D is possibly TRBD1 (5 bases). CDR3 length equals 12 residues. Germline V gene sequence: CDR1 SEHNR, CDR2 FQNEAQ (reference sequence). Trimming stripped 5 bases from V and 5 bases from J, with 9 bases between. In nucleotides, the CDR3 is TGTGCCAGCAGCCTCGACAGATATGGCTACACCTTC. Protein: CASSLDRYGYTF.

This clonotype was detected many times. The chain couples TRBV18 to TRBJ2-7; D possibly corresponds to TRBD1 (5 bases). The CDR3 consists of 14 residues. V was cut by 1 base and J by 5 bases, with 12 bases left in between. Germline CDR1 reads KGHSH; CDR2 reads LQKENI. This chain's CDR3 is CASSPRLEGDEQYF. Here the CDR3 DNA reads TGTGCCAGCTCACCACGGTTGGAAGGGGACGAGCAGTACTTC.

Only a few counts were recorded for this clonotype. The CDR3 loop reads CSGSIDTDTQYF. CDR3 sequence (DNA): TGCAGCGGATCGATCGACACAGATACGCAGTATTTT. V gene TRBV29-1 combines with J gene TRBJ2-3; D is unresolved. V was pared by 7 bases and J by 2 bases, with 10 bases between. The CDR3 consists of 12 residues. The germline V gene encodes CDR1 SQVTM and CDR2 ANQGSEA.

This clonotype was observed at least ten times. V gene TRBV20-1 combines with J gene TRBJ2-4; the D gene is possibly TRBD2 (5 bases). Trimming shortened V by 1 base and J by 1 base, and 11 bases separated the two germline ends. This CDR3 has 15 amino acids. Germline V gene data show CDR1 as DFQATT and CDR2 as SNEGSKA (reference sequence). The CDR3 nucleotides are TGCAGTGCTAGAGTTGTGGGAGAGGCCAAAAACATTCAGTACTTC. Translating it yields CSARVVGEAKNIQYF.

This clonotype was observed many times. V usage is TRBV11-2 and J usage is TRBJ1-2; D is undetermined. V was pared by 5 bases and J by 2 bases, with 12 bases between. This CDR3 contains 14 residues. Germline values: CDR1 SGHAT, CDR2 FQNNGV. The CDR3 is CASSPSRGNYGYTF. The DNA of the CDR3 is TGTGCCAGCAGCCCCAGTCGCGGGAACTATGGCTACACCTTC.

The chain joins TRBV28 to TRBJ1-2, with TRBD1 as a possible D gene (6 bases). This CDR3 spans 15 amino acids. Germline loops: CDR1 MDHEN, CDR2 SYDVKM. V lost 4 bases and J 2 bases, leaving 14 bases between the germline ends. The CDR3 region has the DNA TGTGCCAGCAGTTCCCGCGGGACACTCAACTATGGCTACACCTTC. Amino acid sequence: CASSSRGTLNYGYTF.

This clonotype was observed at least ten times. J is TRBJ1-1 and V is TRBV30; the D gene is possibly TRBD1 (5 bases). V lost 6 bases to trimming and J lost 5 bases, with 13 bases between them. CDR1 and CDR2 from the germline V gene are GTSNPN and SVGIG (reference sequence). The CDR3 runs to 12 residues. The CDR3 sequence: CACGPRGTEAFF. CDR3 bases: TGTGCCTGTGGGCCCCGGGGGACTGAAGCTTTCTTT.

This clonotype was found many times. This chain connects TRBV20-1 to TRBJ2-2, with a weak D call TRBD2 (5 bases). From germline, CDR1 is DFQATT and CDR2 SNEGSKA (reference sequence). With 1 base removed from V and 5 bases from J, the gap between germline ends came to 8 bases. The CDR3 runs 13 residues. CDR3 sequence: CSARAWRTGELFF. CDR3 sequence (DNA): TGCAGTGCTAGAGCTTGGAGGACCGGGGAGCTGTTTTTT.

The table lists this clonotype with many counts. The V gene is TRBV5-1, the J gene TRBJ2-1; 13 positions match TRBD2. CDR1 and CDR2 (germline): SGHRS, YFSETQ. The J segment lost 6 bases and the V segment lost 4 bases, leaving 4 bases of the junction unmatched. This CDR3 contains 15 residues. The CDR3 nucleotides are TGCGCCAGCAGCCCGGGACTAGCGGGGACCAATGAGCAGTTCTTC. Translation: CASSPGLAGTNEQFF.

This clonotype was counted between two and nine times. This chain uses TRBV28 with TRBJ1-2; 8 positions agree with TRBD1. The trim removed 5 bases at V and 6 bases at J, leaving 11 bases unmatched. Germline V gene sequence: CDR1 MDHEN, CDR2 SYDVKM. The CDR3 consists of 15 residues. The CDR3 DNA is TGTGCCAGCAGTCTAGGACAGGGAACTGATCATGGCTACACCTTC. Protein sequence: CASSLGQGTDHGYTF.

At least ten counts were recorded for this clonotype. V gene TRBV14 combines with J gene TRBJ2-7; maybe TRBD1 (6 bases). Trimming cost V 4 bases and J 2 bases, with 12 bases left between them. In germline, CDR1 is SGHDN, CDR2 FVKESK. The CDR3 is 14 residues long. The CDR3 loop reads CASSPSRGPYEQYF. The CDR3 nucleotides are TGTGCCAGCAGCCCCAGCAGGGGACCCTACGAGCAGTACTTC.

This clonotype showed up just a few times. V gene TRBV20-1 combines with J gene TRBJ2-7; TRBD2 matches at 14 bases. The junction had 8 bases not matched to a gene; V was cut back by 6 bases and J by 1 base. Germline V lookup: CDR1 DFQATT, CDR2 SNEGSKA (reference sequence). The length of the CDR3 is 16 residues. CDR3 sequence (DNA): TGCAGTGCCCAACCGGGACTAGCGGGAGCGTCCTACGAGCAGTACTTC. This sequence encodes CSAQPGLAGASYEQYF.

This clonotype was observed many times. The chain couples TRBV6-2 or TRBV6-3 to TRBJ2-1, with D tentatively TRBD1 (6 bases). Trimming took off 2 bases at V and 3 bases at J, with 14 bases between the two ends. CDR3 length equals 16 residues. Looked up from germline, CDR1 is MNHEY and CDR2 is SVGEGT. CDR3 nucleotides: TGTGCCAGCAGTTACGACAGGTCGAGGGTCTACAATGAGCAGTTCTTC. Its protein is CASSYDRSRVYNEQFF.

This clonotype came up a few times. The gene calls are TRBV5-4 and TRBJ1-2, with 8 bases that match TRBD1. This CDR3 comprises 15 residues. The ends lost 4 bases at V and 0 bases at J; junction bases unmatched: 5. From germline, CDR1 is SGHNT and CDR2 YYREEE (reference sequence). CDR3 in DNA: TGTGCCAGCAGCGTCGACAGGGGAGCTAACTATGGCTACACCTTC. Translated: CASSVDRGANYGYTF.

This chain links TRBV11-3 with TRBJ1-1; 8 nucleotides line up with TRBD1. Per germline, CDR1 SGHNT and CDR2 YENEEA. The CDR3 is 15 amino acids. The V and J ends lost 6 bases and 7 bases, in that order; junction bases with no gene match: 13. The CDR3 bases are TGTGCCAGCAGTTTCATAACAGGGGGAAGAAGTGAAGCTTTCTTT. It translates to CASSFITGGRSEAFF.

The count of this clonotype is one. This chain connects TRBV6-1 to TRBJ1-5, with no clear D. The V gene's germline CDR1 is MNHNS and CDR2 SASEGT. V dropped 2 bases and J dropped 0 bases, with 5 bases sitting between them. The CDR3 sequence is 14 residues long. This CDR3 reads CASSEYPSNQPQHF. For the CDR3, the DNA is TGTGCCAGCAGTGAATACCCTAGCAATCAGCCCCAGCATTTT.

This clonotype was recorded at least ten times. V is TRBV18 and J is TRBJ1-1; the D gene is possibly TRBD1 (6 bases). The germline V gene has CDR1 KGHSH and CDR2 LQKENI. V gave up 2 bases and J gave up 11 bases, with 12 bases separating them. The CDR3 runs to 12 residues. The CDR3 here is CASSPETGWAFF. The CDR3 nucleotides are TGTGCCAGCTCACCAGAGACAGGATGGGCTTTCTTT.

This clonotype has only a few counts. The chain has TRBV3-1 and TRBJ1-3; D remains ambiguous. The V gene lost 4 bases and the J gene lost 3 bases, with 10 bases spanning the gap. CDR1 and CDR2 (germline): LGHDT, YNNKEL (reference sequence). This CDR3 is built from 14 residues. The CDR3 sequence is CASSRPEDGNTIYF. CDR3 in DNA: TGTGCCAGCAGCCGGCCGGAGGATGGAAACACCATATATTTT.

This clonotype was found many times. This chain uses TRBV7-2 with TRBJ2-5, with TRBD1 identical over 9 bases. The germline CDR1 and CDR2 sequences are SGHTA and FQGNSA. This CDR3 comprises 17 residues. The J segment lost 1 base and the V segment lost 3 bases, leaving 9 bases of the junction unmatched. As DNA, the CDR3 is TGTGCCAGCAGCTTCAGCCGGGGACAGGGAGCCCAAGAGACCCAGTACTTC. This sequence encodes CASSFSRGQGAQETQYF. The full variable domain, rest sourced from reference TRBV7-2 and TRBJ2-5, is GAGVSQSPSNKVTEKGKDVELRCDPISGHTALYWYRQSLGQGLEFLIYFQGNSAPDKSGLPSDRFSAERTGGSVSTLTIQRTQQEDSAVYLCASSFSRGQGAQETQYFGPGTRLLVL.